The entry below describes one T cell receptor (beta chain). Its antigen is currently unknown. This specimen comes from a study of post-analysis software for immune sequencing data. Prepared TCR beta cDNA libraries contained unique molecular identifiers. MiXCR was run by TCRdb on the PCR reads, yielding one entry per CDR3 protein. The data show under 650,000 distinct CDR3 sequences, around 44% seen once. General observations from the study: Included in a set of 5 or 6 TRBV segments more frequent in patients than controls were TRBV5-6, TRBV5-1 and TRBV20-1. Significantly lower normalized Chao1 diversity was found in patients with multiple sclerosis relative to controls.

There are 14 residues in the CDR3. Trimming removed 5 bases from V and 0 bases from J, with 10 bases in between. CDR1 is DFQATT and CDR2 is SNEGSKA in the germline V gene (reference sequence). The genes are TRBV20-1 and TRBJ1-4; D remains unclear. Sequenced material: blood. The source is a girl under 18 with multiple sclerosis. CDR3 coding DNA: TGCAGTGCTCCGACGGCTCCAACTAATGAAAAACTGTTTTTT. Translating gives CSAPTAPTNEKLFF.